This TCR beta chain is drawn from a study of blood T cells in healthy people across ages. Study-wide results and caveats: Versus aged donors, long-lived donors had higher diversity and more naive CD4+ cells. There was a strong correlation between TCR beta diversity and naive T cell percentage.

Alongside a J-beta primer mix, a sample-barcoded 5' primer served in a second PCR lasting roughly 7 to 11 cycles. With 12 random nucleotides, a template-switch adaptor tagged each individual cDNA molecule. TCRdb fed the 5' RACE reads into MiXCR, producing one record per CDR3 protein. The data hold some 1,800,000 distinct CDR3 sequences, with roughly two fifths observed a single time. Concerning this clonotype: Its antigen is as yet unknown.

CDR3 length: 13 amino acids. Per germline, CDR1 MNHEY and CDR2 SVGAGI. With 6 bases removed from V and 2 bases from J, the gap between germline ends came to 10 bases. The sequence derives from a human donor in good health. Input material: blood. This chain links TRBV6-5 with TRBJ1-2; tentatively, D is TRBD1 (5 bases). The CDR3 DNA is TGTGCCAGCAGGACAGCGACCAACTATGGCTACACCTTC. Its translation is CASRTATNYGYTF.